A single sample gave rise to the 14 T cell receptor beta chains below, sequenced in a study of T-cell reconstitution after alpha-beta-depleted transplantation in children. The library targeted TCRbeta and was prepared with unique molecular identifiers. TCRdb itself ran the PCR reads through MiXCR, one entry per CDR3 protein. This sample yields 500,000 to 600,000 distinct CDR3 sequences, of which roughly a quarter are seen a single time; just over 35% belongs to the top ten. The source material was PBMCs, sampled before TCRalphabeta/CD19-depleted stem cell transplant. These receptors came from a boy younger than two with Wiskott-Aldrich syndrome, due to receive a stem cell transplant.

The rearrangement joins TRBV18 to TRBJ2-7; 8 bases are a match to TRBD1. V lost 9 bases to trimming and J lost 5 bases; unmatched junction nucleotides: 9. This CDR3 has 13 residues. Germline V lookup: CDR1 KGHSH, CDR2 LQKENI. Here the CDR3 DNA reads TGTGCCAGTTACCTAGGACAGGGCAACGAGCAGTACTTC. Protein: CASYLGQGNEQYF.

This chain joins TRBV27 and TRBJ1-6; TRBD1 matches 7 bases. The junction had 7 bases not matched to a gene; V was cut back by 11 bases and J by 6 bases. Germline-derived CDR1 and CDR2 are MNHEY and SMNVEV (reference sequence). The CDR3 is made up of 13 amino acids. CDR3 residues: CAGDRALNSPLHF. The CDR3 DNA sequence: TGTGCCGGAGACAGGGCCCTTAATTCACCCCTCCACTTT.

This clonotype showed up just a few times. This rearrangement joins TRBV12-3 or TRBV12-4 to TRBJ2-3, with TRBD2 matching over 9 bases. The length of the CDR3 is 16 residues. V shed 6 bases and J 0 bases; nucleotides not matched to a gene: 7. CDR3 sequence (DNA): TGTGCCAGCAGAAAACCGGGACTAGCAAGCACAGATACGCAGTATTTT. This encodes CASRKPGLASTDTQYF.

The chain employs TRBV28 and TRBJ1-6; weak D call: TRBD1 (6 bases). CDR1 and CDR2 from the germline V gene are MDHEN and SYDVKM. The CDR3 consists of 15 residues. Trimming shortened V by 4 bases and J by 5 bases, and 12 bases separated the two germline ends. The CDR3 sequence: CASSSLTGNNSPLHF. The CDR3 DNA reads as TGTGCCAGCAGTTCCTTAACAGGGAATAATTCACCCCTCCACTTT.

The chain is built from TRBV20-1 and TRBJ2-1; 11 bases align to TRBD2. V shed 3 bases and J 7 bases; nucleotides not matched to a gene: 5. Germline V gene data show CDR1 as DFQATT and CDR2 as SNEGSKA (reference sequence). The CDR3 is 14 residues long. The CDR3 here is CSASGSGRGNEQFF. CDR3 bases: TGCAGTGCTAGTGGTAGCGGGAGGGGGAATGAGCAGTTCTTC.

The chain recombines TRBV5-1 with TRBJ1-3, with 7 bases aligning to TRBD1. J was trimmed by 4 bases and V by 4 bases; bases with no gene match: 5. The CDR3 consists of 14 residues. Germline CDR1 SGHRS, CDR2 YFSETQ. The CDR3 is CASSQDRSGNTIYF. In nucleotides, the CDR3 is TGCGCCAGCAGCCAGGACAGGTCAGGAAACACCATATATTTT.

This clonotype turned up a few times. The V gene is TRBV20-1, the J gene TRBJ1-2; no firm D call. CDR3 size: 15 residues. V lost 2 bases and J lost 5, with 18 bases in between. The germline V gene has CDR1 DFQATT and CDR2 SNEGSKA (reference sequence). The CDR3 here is CSARPGRSRPYGYTF. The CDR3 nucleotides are TGCAGTGCTAGACCTGGACGGTCTAGGCCTTATGGCTACACCTTC.

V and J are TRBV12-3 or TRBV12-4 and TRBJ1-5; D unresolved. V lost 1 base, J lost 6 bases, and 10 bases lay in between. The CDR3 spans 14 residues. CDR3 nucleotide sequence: TGTGCCAGCAGTTTAGTGTCCCCGGCTCAGCCCCAGCATTTT. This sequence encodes CASSLVSPAQPQHF.

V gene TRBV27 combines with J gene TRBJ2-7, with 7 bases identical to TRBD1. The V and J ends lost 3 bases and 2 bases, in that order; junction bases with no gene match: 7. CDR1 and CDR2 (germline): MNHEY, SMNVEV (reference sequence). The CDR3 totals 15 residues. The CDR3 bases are TGTGCCAGCAGTTTCAGGGGGACAGACCCCTACGAGCAGTACTTC. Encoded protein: CASSFRGTDPYEQYF.

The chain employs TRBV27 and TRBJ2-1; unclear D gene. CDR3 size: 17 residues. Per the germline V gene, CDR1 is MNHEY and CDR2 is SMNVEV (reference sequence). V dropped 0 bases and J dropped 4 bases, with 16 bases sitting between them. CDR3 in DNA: TGTGCCAGCAGTTTATCGATCAGGAATTTCATATACAATGAGCAGTTCTTC. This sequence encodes CASSLSIRNFIYNEQFF.

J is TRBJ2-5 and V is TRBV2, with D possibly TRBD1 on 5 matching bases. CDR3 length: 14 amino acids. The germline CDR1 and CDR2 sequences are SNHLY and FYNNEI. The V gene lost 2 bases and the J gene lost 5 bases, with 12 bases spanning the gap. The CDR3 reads CASSELLSGETQYF. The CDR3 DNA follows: TGTGCCAGCAGTGAACTCTTGTCAGGGGAGACCCAGTACTTC.

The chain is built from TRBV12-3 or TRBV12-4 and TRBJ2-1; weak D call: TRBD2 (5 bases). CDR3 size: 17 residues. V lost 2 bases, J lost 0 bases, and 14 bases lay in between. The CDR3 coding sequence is TGTGCCAGCAGTTTACTCCGCGGGTTGAGCTCCTACAATGAGCAGTTCTTC. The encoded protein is CASSLLRGLSSYNEQFF.

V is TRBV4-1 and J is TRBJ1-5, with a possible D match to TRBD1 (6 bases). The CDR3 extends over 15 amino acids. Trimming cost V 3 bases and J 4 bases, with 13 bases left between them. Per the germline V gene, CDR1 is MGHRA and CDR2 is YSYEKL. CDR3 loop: CASSQLQGGNQPQHF. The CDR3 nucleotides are TGCGCCAGCAGCCAGTTACAGGGAGGTAATCAGCCCCAGCATTTT.

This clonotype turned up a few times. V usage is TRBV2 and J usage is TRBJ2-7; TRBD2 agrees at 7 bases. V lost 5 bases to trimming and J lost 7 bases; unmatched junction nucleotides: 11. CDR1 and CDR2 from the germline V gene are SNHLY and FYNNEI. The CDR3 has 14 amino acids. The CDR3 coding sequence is TGTGCCAGCAGTCCACTAGCGTCGAGAGGAGAGCAGTACTTC. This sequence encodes CASSPLASRGEQYF. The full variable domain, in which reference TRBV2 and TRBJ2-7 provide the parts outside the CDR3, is EPEVTQTPSHQVTQMGQEVILRCVPISNHLYFYWYRQILGQKVEFLVSFYNNEISEKSEIFDDQFSVERPDGSNFTLKIRSTKLEDSAMYFCASSPLASRGEQYFGPGTRLTVT.